The entry that follows covers one TCR beta chain sequence. A much larger clone lies one base from this, so it may be a read error. This record comes from a study of T cells in Graves' hyperthyroidism and ophthalmopathy. V was trimmed by 6 bases and J by 5 bases, leaving 19 bases between them. This CDR3 is built from 16 residues. Germline assignment: CDR1 SEHNR and CDR2 FQNEAQ (reference sequence). The CDR3 regions of TCR beta were amplified from RNA transcripts. HTBI primers were employed in a first-round RT-PCR of the TCR CDR3. TCRdb reprocessed the multiplex PCR reads with MiXCR, giving one entry per CDR3 protein. The table records 500,000 to 600,000 distinct CDR3 sequences, around 46% of them present only once.

J is TRBJ1-4 and V is TRBV7-9; perhaps TRBD1 as D (6 bases). Sample: peripheral blood or thyroid tissue (not recorded which). The TCR was taken from a young woman with Graves' hyperthyroidism. The CDR3, as DNA: TGTGCCAGCAGTTCAGGGGTCCCAGGGGAGAATGAAAAACTGTTTTTT. Translation: CASSSGVPGENEKLFF.